The subject of this entry is one TCR beta chain. The data were taken from a study of control samples from healthy donors and cancer patients. Assay used: immunoSEQ multiplex PCR; TCRdb lists only in-frame clones, some missing. The profile shows 170,000 or so clones, around 91% of them singletons. Germline CDR1 SGHKS, CDR2 YYEKEE (reference sequence). V lost 2 bases and J lost 10, with 7 bases in between. The CDR3 loop spans 12 amino acids. The chain links TRBV5-5 to TRBJ1-6; D unclear. The sequence derives from a woman in her forties or fifties in good health. What was sequenced was blood. The CDR3 here is CASSFRESPLHF. The CDR3 nucleotides are TGTGCCAGCAGCTTCCGGGAATCACCCCTCCACTTT.